This T cell receptor beta chain was documented in a study of sequential checkpoint blockade in melanoma. V shed 0 bases and J 3 bases; nucleotides not matched to a gene: 13. Per germline, CDR1 SGHRS and CDR2 YFSETQ. There are 18 residues in the CDR3. The treatment here: randomized to nivolumab then ipilimumab (arm A) or the reverse (arm B). The table came from immunoSEQ multiplex PCR; TCRdb's copy has only in-frame clones and leaves some out. The data contain under 2,500 clones, around 35% of them singletons. This rearrangement joins TRBV5-1 to TRBJ2-7, with TRBD2 matching over 9 bases. The material was tumor tissue (inferred from file names), obtained from a patient given nivolumab and ipilimumab in sequence. The TCR was taken from a human donor with melanoma. DNA of the CDR3: TGCGCCAGCAGCTTGGGGACTAGCGCGAAAATGGGGGGCTACGAGCAGTACTTC. It translates to CASSLGTSAKMGGYEQYF.